The 19 T cell receptor beta chains below come from one sample, sequenced in a study of T cell responses to AZD1222 COVID-19 vaccine. Sequenced by immunoSEQ multiplex PCR; TCRdb stores in-frame clones only, minus some. There are about 110,000 clones in the sample; about 87% occur only once, and around 1.5% lies in the top ten. Source: peripheral blood, taken on day 0 of AZD1222 vaccination. Source of these receptors: an adult in good health.

This clone was detected only once. The rearrangement joins TRBV30 to TRBJ1-6; D unclear. The germline V and J ends were trimmed by 4 bases and 0 bases, with 13 bases remaining between them. The CDR3 length is 16 residues. Germline CDR1 is GTSNPN and CDR2 is SVGIG (reference sequence). CDR3 in amino acids: CAWTSLGASYNSPLHF. The CDR3 DNA follows: TGTGCCTGGACTTCCTTGGGAGCCTCCTATAATTCACCCCTCCACTTT.

The gene calls are TRBV15 and TRBJ2-7; D tentatively reads TRBD1 or TRBD2 (5 bases each). The CDR3 spans 16 residues. Germline loops: CDR1 LNHNV, CDR2 YYDKDF (reference sequence). Trimming took off 0 bases at V and 5 bases at J, with 17 bases between the two ends. CDR3 sequence: CATSRDTGPRGNEQYF. The CDR3 DNA is TGTGCCACCAGCAGAGATACGGGGCCTCGAGGGAACGAGCAGTACTTC.

J is TRBJ2-1 and V is TRBV11-3; 16 bases are a match to TRBD2. The V and J ends lost 5 bases and 10 bases, in that order; junction bases with no gene match: 14. Germline assignment: CDR1 SGHNT and CDR2 YENEEA. The CDR3 consists of 18 residues. The CDR3 DNA reads as TGTGCCAGCAGCACCCGCTCCCCGGGACTAGCGGGAGGGGGCGAGCAGTTCTTC. Translation: CASSTRSPGLAGGGEQFF.

This chain links TRBV7-8 with TRBJ1-4; D unresolved. V dropped 4 bases and J dropped 12 bases, with 18 bases sitting between them. Looked up from germline, CDR1 is SGHVS and CDR2 is FQNEAQ. The length of the CDR3 is 14 residues. The CDR3 spells CASSSWMSPKELFF. The CDR3, as DNA: TGTGCCAGCAGCTCCTGGATGTCTCCTAAGGAACTGTTTTTT.

The J gene is TRBJ1-2, the V gene TRBV7-9; 9 bases match TRBD1. Germline CDR1 SEHNR, CDR2 FQNEAQ (reference sequence). The CDR3 contains 16 residues. Losses at the gene ends were 3 bases for V and 4 bases for J; bases not matched to a gene: 9. The CDR3 sequence is CASSFDGGQGGYGYTF. In nucleotides, the CDR3 is TGTGCCAGCAGCTTCGACGGGGGACAGGGAGGCTATGGCTACACCTTC.

The V gene is TRBV7-8, the J gene TRBJ1-2, with D hard to call. Trimming cost V 4 bases and J 4 bases, with 10 bases left between them. CDR1 is SGHVS and CDR2 is FQNEAQ in the germline V gene. The CDR3 totals 13 residues. The CDR3 is CASSSSSSYGYTF. CDR3 bases: TGTGCCAGCAGCTCGAGTTCTTCCTATGGCTACACCTTC. The full variable domain, in which reference TRBV7-8 and TRBJ1-2 provide the parts outside the CDR3, is GAGVSQSPRYKVAKRGQDVALRCDPISGHVSLFWYQQALGQGPEFLTYFQNEAQLDKSGLPSDRFFAERPEGSVSTLKIQRTQQEDSAVYLCASSSSSSYGYTFGSGTRLTVV.

The chain recombines TRBV30 with TRBJ1-2, with D unclear. V shed 0 bases and J shed 4 bases, with 18 bases lying between them. Per the germline V gene, CDR1 is GTSNPN and CDR2 is SVGIG (reference sequence). The CDR3 sequence is 16 residues long. The CDR3 protein is CAWSVKGQLMRYGYTF. CDR3 nucleotides: TGTGCCTGGAGTGTAAAAGGGCAGCTTATGCGCTATGGCTACACCTTC.

The genes are TRBV27 and TRBJ1-1, with D perhaps matching TRBD1 (5 bases). Germline assignment: CDR1 MNHEY and CDR2 SMNVEV (reference sequence). This CDR3 spans 16 amino acids. The ends were cut back, 5 bases at V and 4 bases at J, with 20 bases in the middle. The CDR3, as DNA: TGTGCCAGCAGTCCCCGGATAACAGGAGGGGCCACTGAAGCTTTCTTT. Its protein is CASSPRITGGATEAFF.

V usage is TRBV5-1 and J usage is TRBJ2-7; D might be TRBD2 (5 bases). CDR3 length: 12 residues. Germline V lookup: CDR1 SGHRS, CDR2 YFSETQ. The V and J ends lost 4 bases and 6 bases respectively, with 11 bases between them. The CDR3 loop reads CASSTDLGEQYF. In DNA form, the CDR3 reads TGCGCCAGCAGCACGGACTTGGGCGAGCAGTACTTC.

This chain links TRBV6-6 with TRBJ2-2; D may be TRBD2 (5 bases). This CDR3 contains 14 residues. V was shortened by 7 bases and J by 1 base, with 10 bases between the two germline ends. Looked up from germline, CDR1 is MNHNY and CDR2 is SVGAGI (reference sequence). Here the CDR3 DNA reads TGTGCCAGCATTGGTAGCGAGAACACCGGGGAGCTGTTTTTT. Translation: CASIGSENTGELFF.

V is TRBV11-2 and J is TRBJ1-2; D unclear. V lost 5 bases, J lost 3 bases, and 16 bases lay in between. Germline CDR1 is SGHAT and CDR2 is FQNNGV. The CDR3 contains 15 residues. The CDR3 bases are TGTGCCAGCAGCCCTTCTCCCGAGCCATACTATGGCTACACCTTC. Translation: CASSPSPEPYYGYTF.

The chain couples TRBV7-9 to TRBJ1-1; TRBD1 is a possible D gene (6 bases). Trimming removed 3 bases from V and 7 bases from J, with 15 bases in between. The CDR3 covers 14 residues. Germline CDR1 is SEHNR and CDR2 is FQNEAQ (reference sequence). DNA of the CDR3: TGTGCCAGCAGCTTGTCCTCGGGGGCAAATGAAGCTTTCTTT. Protein sequence: CASSLSSGANEAFF.

This chain connects TRBV15 to TRBJ1-1, with D perhaps TRBD1 (5 bases). Trimming took 1 base from V and 4 from J, leaving 10 bases between them. This CDR3 is 14 amino acids long. Per germline, CDR1 LNHNV and CDR2 YYDKDF (reference sequence). This chain's CDR3 is CATSRAQGFTEAFF. The CDR3 DNA sequence: TGTGCCACCAGCAGAGCCCAGGGTTTCACTGAAGCTTTCTTT.

This clone appeared once. The chain has TRBV3-1 (or the pseudogene TRBV3-2) and TRBJ2-7; D unclear. CDR3 length: 11 residues. The ends were cut back, 6 bases at V and 5 bases at J, with 8 bases in the middle. Germline V gene sequence: CDR1 LGHDT, CDR2 YNNKEL (reference sequence). As DNA, the CDR3 is TGTGCCAGCAGAGGGATCAACGAGCAGTACTTC. Translation gives CASRGINEQYF.

The chain employs TRBV2 and TRBJ1-2; D remains unclear. Germline V gene data show CDR1 as SNHLY and CDR2 as FYNNEI. The V end lost 5 bases, the J end lost 4 bases, and 17 bases lay between the germline ends. The CDR3 is 15 residues long. This CDR3 reads CASSTSGAVVYGYTF. The CDR3 nucleotides are TGTGCCAGCAGTACCTCCGGAGCGGTTGTCTATGGCTACACCTTC.

There are a few counts of this clone. This sequence joins TRBV7-2 and TRBJ2-7; 7 bases fit TRBD1. Trimming took 1 base from V and 2 from J; bases not matched to a gene: 5. From germline, CDR1 is SGHTA and CDR2 FQGNSA. The CDR3 covers 15 residues. CDR3 sequence: CASSLGPGTAYEQYF. For the CDR3, the DNA is TGTGCCAGCAGCTTAGGCCCCGGGACAGCCTACGAGCAGTACTTC.

The chain is built from TRBV27 and TRBJ1-1; tentative D call: TRBD1 (5 bases). CDR1 and CDR2 (germline): MNHEY, SMNVEV (reference sequence). The CDR3 spans 12 residues. The CDR3 sequence is CATTGVNTEAFF. The CDR3 DNA sequence: TGTGCAACCACGGGGGTGAACACTGAAGCTTTCTTT.

This chain links TRBV5-1 with TRBJ1-2; D uncertain. The CDR3 runs to 14 residues. Germline V gives CDR1 SGHRS, CDR2 YFSETQ. V dropped 3 bases and J dropped 0 bases, with 9 bases sitting between them. The CDR3, as DNA: TGCGCCAGCAGCTCGGTCGGTTCTAACTATGGCTACACCTTC. Its translation: CASSSVGSNYGYTF.

V usage is TRBV7-9 and J usage is TRBJ2-7; 9 bases are a match to TRBD1. Germline-derived CDR1 and CDR2 are SEHNR and FQNEAQ (reference sequence). V lost 3 bases to trimming and J lost 2 bases; unmatched junction nucleotides: 2. The CDR3 totals 14 residues. The CDR3 DNA follows: TGTGCCAGCAGCTTTGACAGGGGGACCTACGAGCAGTACTTC. It codes for CASSFDRGTYEQYF.